The clone carrying this TCR beta chain occurred a few times. Antigen specificity is unknown. It may be a read error: a sequence one base away is much more abundant. These data come from a study of post-analysis software for immune sequencing data. General observations from the study: A few TRBV segments appeared more often in patients than in controls, and TRBV5-6, TRBV5-1 and TRBV20-1 were among these. Normalized Chao1 diversity was significantly reduced in patients versus controls.

Between the trimmed V and J ends, which lost 3 bases and 2 bases, there was a span of 15 bases. CDR1 and CDR2 (germline): SGHNT, YYREEE (reference sequence). This CDR3 contains 16 residues. Unique molecular identifiers were carried by the TCR beta cDNA libraries. TCRdb re-called the PCR reads through MiXCR, storing one row per CDR3 protein. This sample has around 250,000 distinct CDR3 sequences, with 36% found just once. The source of this sequence is a girl between 5 and 17 years old with multiple sclerosis. Sequencing used blood. The rearrangement links TRBV5-4 to TRBJ2-1; no firm D call. CDR3 sequence (DNA): TGTGCCAGCAGCTATGACCAAGTGGGGACCTACAATGAGCAGTTCTTC. Its protein product is CASSYDQVGTYNEQFF.